These 15 T cell receptor beta chains originate from one sample sequenced in a study of read filtering for tumor transcriptome and immune sequencing. The library was built from approximately 400 ng RNA with molecular barcoded adaptors for alpha/delta and beta/gamma chains. TCRdb fed the reads into MiXCR, producing one record per CDR3 protein. The sample has under 60,000 distinct CDR3 sequences, around 19% seen once; the top ten hold 15%. The specimen was a population of CD138-negative cells sorted from bone marrow. The receptors come from a donor over 35 with multiple myeloma.

This clonotype was seen at least ten times. The chain employs TRBV9 and TRBJ2-5, with D uncertain. The germline V gene encodes CDR1 SGDLS and CDR2 YYNGEE. Trimming removed 3 bases from V and 0 bases from J, with 18 bases in between. CDR3 size: 17 residues. CDR3 nucleotides: TGTGCCAGCAGCGCCGGCCCCAAAATCAAGTACCAAGAGACCCAGTACTTC. Its protein product is CASSAGPKIKYQETQYF.

This clonotype was picked up one time. It may be a read error: a sequence one base away is much more abundant. Likely a read error: the CDR3 ends without its conserved phenylalanine or tryptophan. V usage is TRBV9 and J usage is TRBJ2-1; possibly TRBD1 for D (6 bases). V shed 4 bases and J shed 1 base, with 12 bases lying between them. CDR1 is SGDLS and CDR2 is YYNGEE in the germline V gene. The CDR3 is made up of 15 amino acids. The CDR3 DNA is TGTGCCAGCAGCAGGGGGTTCTTGTCCTACAATGAGCAGTTCTCC. Its translation is CASSRGFLSYNEQFS.

Note on this clonotype: A read error may be the cause here, since a much bigger clone is one base away. The rearrangement joins TRBV12-3 or TRBV12-4 to TRBJ1-2; D is perhaps TRBD1 (5 bases). The CDR3 has 11 residues. CDR3: CASSPSGLPGF. CDR3 sequence (DNA): TGTGCCAGCAGTCCTTCAGGGTTGCCCGGCTTC.

This clonotype was observed many times. The chain uses TRBV20-1 and TRBJ2-1; a weak D match, TRBD2 (5 bases). The CDR3 totals 14 residues. Looked up from germline, CDR1 is DFQATT and CDR2 is SNEGSKA (reference sequence). Trimming left V 5 bases short and J 1 base short, with 12 bases between. Written as DNA, the CDR3 is TGCAGTGCTCATACGGGGAAGTCCTACAATGAGCAGTTCTTC. It is translated as CSAHTGKSYNEQFF.

This clonotype appeared many times. The chain links TRBV5-1 to TRBJ1-1; D unresolved. V lost 4 bases, J lost 3 bases, and 13 bases lay in between. The germline V gene encodes CDR1 SGHRS and CDR2 YFSETQ. The CDR3 is made up of 14 amino acids. The DNA for the CDR3 is TGCGCCAGCAGCCGGAGCCCCTCGGACACTGAAGCTTTCTTT. Translation gives CASSRSPSDTEAFF.

This clonotype was observed at least ten times. The rearrangement joins TRBV30 to TRBJ2-1; perhaps TRBD2 as D (6 bases). Between the trimmed V and J ends, which lost 5 bases and 6 bases, there was a span of 8 bases. The CDR3 runs 11 residues. CDR1 and CDR2 from the germline V gene are GTSNPN and SVGIG (reference sequence). The CDR3 here is CAWQTSNEQFF. CDR3 nucleotides: TGTGCCTGGCAGACTAGCAATGAGCAGTTCTTC.

V usage is TRBV11-2 and J usage is TRBJ2-3, with TRBD2 matching over 10 bases. J lost 4 bases, V lost 1 base, and 8 bases had no gene match. This CDR3 region has 17 residues. Germline-derived CDR1 and CDR2 are SGHAT and FQNNGV. Here the CDR3 DNA reads TGTGCCAGCAGCTTAGGAGGACTAGCGGAAGGGTCAGATACGCAGTATTTT. Protein: CASSLGGLAEGSDTQYF.

In its sample, this clonotype was seen many times. The gene calls are TRBV29-1 and TRBJ2-5; unclear D gene. Trimming cost V 4 bases and J 9 bases, with 12 bases left between them. Germline V CDR1 and CDR2: SQVTM, ANQGSEA. This CDR3 has 11 amino acids. CDR3 DNA sequence: TGCAGCGTTGTCAACGCTGGGGCCCAGTACTTC. Translated: CSVVNAGAQYF.

In this sample, this clonotype turned up many times. This chain links TRBV7-2 with TRBJ2-7; D perhaps matches TRBD1 (5 bases). The CDR3 length is 15 residues. Deletions cut 3 bases from V and 3 bases from J, with 15 bases between. CDR1 and CDR2 from the germline V gene are SGHTA and FQGNSA. CDR3 DNA: TGTGCCAGCAGCTTGGGGCCAGGTCGGATCTACGAGCAGTACTTC. Its protein is CASSLGPGRIYEQYF. The full variable domain, with the rest looked up from reference TRBV7-2 and TRBJ2-7, is GAGVSQSPSNKVTEKGKDVELRCDPISGHTALYWYRQSLGQGLEFLIYFQGNSAPDKSGLPSDRFSAERTGGSVSTLTIQRTQQEDSAVYLCASSLGPGRIYEQYFGPGTRLTVT.

This clonotype was detected many times. The chain uses TRBV20-1 and TRBJ2-7; 8 bases are a match to TRBD2. CDR3 length: 14 amino acids. CDR1 and CDR2 (germline): DFQATT, SNEGSKA (reference sequence). The ends lost 5 bases at V and 6 bases at J; junction bases unmatched: 12. Written as DNA, the CDR3 is TGCAGTGCTCGCTCACTAGCGGCGGCACCCGAGCAGTACTTC. Amino acids: CSARSLAAAPEQYF.

This clonotype was detected many times. The chain has TRBV5-1 and TRBJ2-1; 9 bases are shared with TRBD2. This CDR3 is 16 amino acids long. J was trimmed by 3 bases and V by 5 bases; bases with no gene match: 9. The germline V gene encodes CDR1 SGHRS and CDR2 YFSETQ. This CDR3 is CASSPGLATGYNEQFF. The CDR3 bases are TGCGCCAGCAGTCCAGGACTAGCGACGGGCTACAATGAGCAGTTCTTC.

The gene calls are TRBV7-8 and TRBJ2-4; 7 bases align to TRBD2. The CDR3 consists of 16 residues. V lost 3 bases and J lost 8; bases outside the gene matches: 13. Germline CDR1 SGHVS, CDR2 FQNEAQ. CDR3 residues: CASSFRTGRGEDIQYF. DNA for the CDR3: TGTGCCAGCAGCTTTCGAACAGGCCGGGGGGAGGACATTCAGTACTTC.

A note on this clonotype: A read error may produce the germline difference seen at one junction end. The chain recombines TRBV24-1 with TRBJ1-4; D uncertain. Germline CDR1 and CDR2: KGHDR and SFDVKD. There are 15 residues in the CDR3. In DNA form, the CDR3 reads TGTGCCACCAGTGACGACAAACCAACTCATGATAAACTGTTTTTT. Protein product: CATSDDKPTHDKLFF.

This clonotype was detected ten times or more. The V gene is TRBV7-2, the J gene TRBJ2-3; D not resolved. Trimming left V 4 bases short and J 4 bases short, with 6 bases between. Germline CDR1 is SGHTA and CDR2 is FQGNSA. The CDR3 consists of 12 residues. CDR3 nucleotide sequence: TGTGCCAGCAGCTCCTCTGCAGATACGCAGTATTTT. Translation gives CASSSSADTQYF.

This clonotype was seen at least ten times. The chain combines TRBV11-2 with TRBJ2-7; D is perhaps TRBD2 (6 bases). Trimming removed 2 bases at V and 2 bases at J, with 13 bases between. Per the germline V gene, CDR1 is SGHAT and CDR2 is FQNNGV. The CDR3 is 15 residues long. CDR3 residues: CASSLSSGLTYEQYF. DNA for the CDR3: TGTGCCAGCAGCTTATCATCGGGACTGACCTACGAGCAGTACTTC.